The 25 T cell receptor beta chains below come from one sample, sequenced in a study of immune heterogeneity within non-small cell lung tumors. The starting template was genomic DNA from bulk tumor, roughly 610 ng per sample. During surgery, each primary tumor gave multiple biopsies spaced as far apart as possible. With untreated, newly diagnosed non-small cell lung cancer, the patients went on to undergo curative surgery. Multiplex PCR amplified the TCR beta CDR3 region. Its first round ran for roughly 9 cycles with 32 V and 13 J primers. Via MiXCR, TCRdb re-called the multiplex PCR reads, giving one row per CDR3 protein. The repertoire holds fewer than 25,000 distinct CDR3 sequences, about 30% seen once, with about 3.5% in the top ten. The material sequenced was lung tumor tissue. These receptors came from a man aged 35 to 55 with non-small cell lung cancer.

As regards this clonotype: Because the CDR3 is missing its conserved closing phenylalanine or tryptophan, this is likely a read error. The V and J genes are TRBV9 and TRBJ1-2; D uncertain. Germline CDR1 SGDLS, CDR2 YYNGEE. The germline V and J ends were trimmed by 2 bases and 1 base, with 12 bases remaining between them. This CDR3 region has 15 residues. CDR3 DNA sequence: TGTGCCAGCAGCGTGGCAGGATACGATAACTATGGCTACACCCTC. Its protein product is CASSVAGYDNYGYTL.

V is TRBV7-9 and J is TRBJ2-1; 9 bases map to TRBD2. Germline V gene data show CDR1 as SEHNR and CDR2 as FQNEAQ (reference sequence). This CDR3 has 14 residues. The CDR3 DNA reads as TGTTCGCTAGCGGGACCCAGCTCCTACAATGAGCAGTTCTTC. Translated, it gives CSLAGPSSYNEQFF.

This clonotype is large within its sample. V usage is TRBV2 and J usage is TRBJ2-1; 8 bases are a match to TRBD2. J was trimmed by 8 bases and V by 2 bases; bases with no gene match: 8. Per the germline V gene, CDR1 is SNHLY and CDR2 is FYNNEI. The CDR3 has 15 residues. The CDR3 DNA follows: TGTGCCAGCAGTGAAACTAGCGGACGGTGGTATGAGCAGTTCTTC. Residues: CASSETSGRWYEQFF.

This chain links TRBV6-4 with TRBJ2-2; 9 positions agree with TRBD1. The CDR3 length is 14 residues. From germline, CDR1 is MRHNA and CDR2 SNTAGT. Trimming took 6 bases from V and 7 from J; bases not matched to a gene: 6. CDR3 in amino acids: CASRRDRANGELFF. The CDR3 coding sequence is TGTGCCAGCAGAAGGGACAGGGCCAACGGGGAGCTGTTTTTT.

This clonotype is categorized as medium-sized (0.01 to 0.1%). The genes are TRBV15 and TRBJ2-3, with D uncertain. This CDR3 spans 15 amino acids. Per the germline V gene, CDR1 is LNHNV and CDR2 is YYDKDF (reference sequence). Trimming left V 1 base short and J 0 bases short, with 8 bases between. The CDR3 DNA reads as TGTGCCACCAGCAGAGGAGATGCTAGCACAGATACGCAGTATTTT. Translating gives CATSRGDASTDTQYF.

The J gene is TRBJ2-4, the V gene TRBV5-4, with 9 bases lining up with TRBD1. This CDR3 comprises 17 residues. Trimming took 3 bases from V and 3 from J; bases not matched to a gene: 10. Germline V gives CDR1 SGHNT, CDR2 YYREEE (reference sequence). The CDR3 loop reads CASSYQGQGPVKNIQYF. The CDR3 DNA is TGTGCCAGCAGCTACCAAGGACAGGGGCCCGTCAAAAACATTCAGTACTTC.

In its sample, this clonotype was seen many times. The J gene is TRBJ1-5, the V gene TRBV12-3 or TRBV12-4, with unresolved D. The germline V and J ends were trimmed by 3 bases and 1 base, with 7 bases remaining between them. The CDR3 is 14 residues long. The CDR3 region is CASSFGSSNQPQHF. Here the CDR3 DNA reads TGTGCCAGCAGTTTCGGTAGCAGCAATCAGCCCCAGCATTTT.

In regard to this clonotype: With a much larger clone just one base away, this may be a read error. In nucleotides, the CDR3 is TGCAGCGTCGGGACAGGGGACGTAGGTCAGCCCCAGCATTTT. It translates to CSVGTGDVGQPQHF. The chain recombines TRBV29-1 with TRBJ1-5; 10 positions agree with TRBD1. Germline V gene lookup returns CDR1 SQVTM and CDR2 ANQGSEA. The CDR3 covers 14 residues. V lost 6 bases, J lost 6 bases, and 8 bases stayed unmatched.

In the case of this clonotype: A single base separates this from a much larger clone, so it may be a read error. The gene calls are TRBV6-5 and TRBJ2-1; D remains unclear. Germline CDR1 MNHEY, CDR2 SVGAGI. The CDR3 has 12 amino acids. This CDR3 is CASRYPVNEKFF. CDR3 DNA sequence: TGTGCCAGCAGGTACCCGGTGAATGAGAAGTTCTTC.

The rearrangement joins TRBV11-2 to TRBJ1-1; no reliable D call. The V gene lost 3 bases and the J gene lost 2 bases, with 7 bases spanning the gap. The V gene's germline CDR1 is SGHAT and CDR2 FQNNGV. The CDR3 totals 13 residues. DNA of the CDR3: TGTGCCAGCAGCTTCGACTTTAACACTGAAGCTTTCTTT. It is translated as CASSFDFNTEAFF.

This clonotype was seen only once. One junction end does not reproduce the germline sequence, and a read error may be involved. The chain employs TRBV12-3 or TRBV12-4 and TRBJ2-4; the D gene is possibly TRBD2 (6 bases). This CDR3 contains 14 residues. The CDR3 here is CASSFSPGDNIQNF. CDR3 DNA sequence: TGTGCCAGCAGTTTCTCTCCGGGGGATAACATTCAGAACTTC.

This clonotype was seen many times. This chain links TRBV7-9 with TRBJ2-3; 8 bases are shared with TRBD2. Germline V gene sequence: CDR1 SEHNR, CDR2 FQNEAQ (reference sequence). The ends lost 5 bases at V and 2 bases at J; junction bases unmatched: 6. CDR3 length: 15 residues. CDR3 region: CASSLSAGATDTQYF. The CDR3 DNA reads TGTGCCAGCAGCCTCTCAGCGGGAGCCACAGATACGCAGTATTTT.

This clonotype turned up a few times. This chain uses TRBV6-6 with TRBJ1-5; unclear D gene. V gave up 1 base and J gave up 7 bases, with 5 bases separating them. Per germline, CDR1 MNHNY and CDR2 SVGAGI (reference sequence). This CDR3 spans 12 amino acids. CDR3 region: CASSYYGQPQHF. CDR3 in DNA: TGTGCCAGCAGTTACTATGGCCAGCCCCAGCATTTT.

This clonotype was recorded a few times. CDR3 amino acids: CSARRSSGSPGETQYF. In nucleotides, the CDR3 is TGCAGTGCTAGAAGGTCTAGCGGGAGCCCGGGAGAGACCCAGTACTTC. V gene TRBV20-1 combines with J gene TRBJ2-5; the match to TRBD2 covers 10 bases. CDR1 is DFQATT and CDR2 is SNEGSKA in the germline V gene (reference sequence). The CDR3 is 16 residues long. The J segment lost 4 bases and the V segment lost 2 bases, leaving 10 bases of the junction unmatched.

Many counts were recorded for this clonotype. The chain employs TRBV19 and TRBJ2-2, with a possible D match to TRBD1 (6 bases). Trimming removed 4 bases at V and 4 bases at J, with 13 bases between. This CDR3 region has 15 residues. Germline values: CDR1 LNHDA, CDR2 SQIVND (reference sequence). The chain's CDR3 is CASSNDRLPTGELFF. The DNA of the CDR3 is TGTGCCAGTAGTAACGACAGGCTCCCCACCGGGGAGCTGTTTTTT.

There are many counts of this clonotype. In nucleotides, the CDR3 is TGTGCCACCAGTGATTACCTGGGACTGGTCTACGAGCAGTACTTC. It codes for CATSDYLGLVYEQYF. This chain links TRBV24-1 with TRBJ2-7, with TRBD2 as a possible D gene (6 bases). CDR3 length: 15 residues. Germline CDR1 reads KGHDR; CDR2 reads SFDVKD. The germline V and J ends were trimmed by 2 bases and 3 bases, with 13 bases remaining between them.

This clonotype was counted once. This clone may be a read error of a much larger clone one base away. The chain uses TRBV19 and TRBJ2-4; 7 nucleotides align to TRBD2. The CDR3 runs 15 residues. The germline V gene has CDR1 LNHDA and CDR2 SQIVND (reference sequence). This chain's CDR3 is CVSSMGGVAKNIQYF. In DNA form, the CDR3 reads TGTGTCAGTAGTATGGGGGGGGTAGCCAAAAACATTCAGTACTTC.

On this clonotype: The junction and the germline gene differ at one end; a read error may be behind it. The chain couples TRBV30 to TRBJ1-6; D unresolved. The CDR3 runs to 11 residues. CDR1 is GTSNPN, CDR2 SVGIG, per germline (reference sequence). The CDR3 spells CAWSKDSPLDF. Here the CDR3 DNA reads TGTGCCTGGAGTAAGGATTCACCCCTCGACTTT. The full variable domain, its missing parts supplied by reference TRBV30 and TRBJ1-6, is SQTIHQWPATLVQPVGSPLSLECTVEGTSNPNLYWYRQAAGRGLQLLFYSVGIGQISSEVPQNLSASRPQDRQFILSSKKLLLSDSGFYLCAWSKDSPLDFGNGTRLTVT.

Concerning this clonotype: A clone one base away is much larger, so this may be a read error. The CDR3 DNA is TGTGCCAGCAGCTTATCGGGGGGGATGGGAGGCTACACCTTC. Translating gives CASSLSGGMGGYTF. The rearrangement links TRBV7-2 to TRBJ1-2; D is possibly TRBD1 (5 bases). The germline V gene has CDR1 SGHTA and CDR2 FQGNSA. The CDR3 totals 14 residues. Trimming took 2 bases from V and 8 from J, leaving 15 bases between them.

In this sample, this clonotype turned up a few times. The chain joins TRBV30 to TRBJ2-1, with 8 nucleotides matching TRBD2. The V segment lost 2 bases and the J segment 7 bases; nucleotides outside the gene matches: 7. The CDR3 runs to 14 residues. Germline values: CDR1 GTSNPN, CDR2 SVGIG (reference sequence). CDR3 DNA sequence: TGTGCCTGGAGTCGAAATAGCGGGAAGAATGAGCAGTTCTTC. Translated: CAWSRNSGKNEQFF.

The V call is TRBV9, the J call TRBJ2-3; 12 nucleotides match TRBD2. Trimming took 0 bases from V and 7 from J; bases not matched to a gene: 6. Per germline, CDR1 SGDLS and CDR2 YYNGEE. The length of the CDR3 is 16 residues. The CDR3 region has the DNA TGTGCCAGCAGCGTAGGACTAGCGGGAGATTGGAATACGCAGTATTTT. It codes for CASSVGLAGDWNTQYF.

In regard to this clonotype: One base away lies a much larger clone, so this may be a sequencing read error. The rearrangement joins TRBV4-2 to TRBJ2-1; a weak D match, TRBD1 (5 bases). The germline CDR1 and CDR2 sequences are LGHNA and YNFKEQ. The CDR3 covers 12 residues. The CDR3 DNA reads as TGTGCCAGCAGCCACGAAAGGGGTGAGCAGTTATTC. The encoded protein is CASSHERGEQLF.

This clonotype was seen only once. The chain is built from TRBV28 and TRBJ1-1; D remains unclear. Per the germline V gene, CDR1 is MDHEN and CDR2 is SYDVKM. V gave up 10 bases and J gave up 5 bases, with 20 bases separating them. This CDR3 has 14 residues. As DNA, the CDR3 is TGTGCCACACTCTCGGGGAACCGATGGACTGAAGCTTTCTTT. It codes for CATLSGNRWTEAFF.

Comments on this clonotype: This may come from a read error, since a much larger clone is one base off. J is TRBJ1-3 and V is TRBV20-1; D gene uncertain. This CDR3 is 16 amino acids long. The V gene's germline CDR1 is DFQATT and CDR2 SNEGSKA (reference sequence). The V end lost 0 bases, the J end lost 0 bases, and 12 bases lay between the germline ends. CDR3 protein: CSARDFGGYSGNTIYF. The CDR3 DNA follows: TGCAGTGCTAGAGATTTTGGCGGTTACTCTGGAAACACCATATATTTT.

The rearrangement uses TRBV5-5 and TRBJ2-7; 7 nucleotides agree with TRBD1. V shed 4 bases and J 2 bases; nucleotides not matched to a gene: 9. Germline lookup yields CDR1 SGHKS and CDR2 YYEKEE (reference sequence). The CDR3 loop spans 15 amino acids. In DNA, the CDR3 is TGTGCCAGCAGCCGACAACCGGGACAGACCTACGAGCAGTACTTC. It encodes CASSRQPGQTYEQYF.